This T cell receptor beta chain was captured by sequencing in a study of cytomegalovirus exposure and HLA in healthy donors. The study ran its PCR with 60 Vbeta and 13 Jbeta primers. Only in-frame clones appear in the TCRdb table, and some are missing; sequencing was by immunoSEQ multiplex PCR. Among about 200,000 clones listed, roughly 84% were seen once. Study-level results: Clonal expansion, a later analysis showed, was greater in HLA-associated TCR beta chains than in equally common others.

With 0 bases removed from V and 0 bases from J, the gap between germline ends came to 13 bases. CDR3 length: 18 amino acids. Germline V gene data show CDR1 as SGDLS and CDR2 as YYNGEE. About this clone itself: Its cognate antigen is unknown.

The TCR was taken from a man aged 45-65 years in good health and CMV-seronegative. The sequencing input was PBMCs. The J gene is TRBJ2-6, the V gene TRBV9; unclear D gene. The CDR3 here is CASSVGPTTFSGANVLTF. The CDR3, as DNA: TGTGCCAGCAGCGTAGGTCCCACAACCTTCTCTGGGGCCAACGTCCTGACTTTC.